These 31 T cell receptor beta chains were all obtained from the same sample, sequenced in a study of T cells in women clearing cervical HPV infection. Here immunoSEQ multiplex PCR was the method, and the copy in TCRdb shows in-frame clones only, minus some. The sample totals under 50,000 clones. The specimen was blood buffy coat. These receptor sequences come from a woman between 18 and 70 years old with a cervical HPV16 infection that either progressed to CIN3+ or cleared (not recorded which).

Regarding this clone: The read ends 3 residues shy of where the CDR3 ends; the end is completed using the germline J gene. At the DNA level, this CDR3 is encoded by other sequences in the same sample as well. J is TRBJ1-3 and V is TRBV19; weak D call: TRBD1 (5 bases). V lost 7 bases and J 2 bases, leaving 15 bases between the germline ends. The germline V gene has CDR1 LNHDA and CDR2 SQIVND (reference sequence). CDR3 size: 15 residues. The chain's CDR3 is CASTPRGGAGNTIYF. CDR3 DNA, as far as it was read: TGTGCCAGTACTCCCCGCGGAGGGGCTGGAAACACC.

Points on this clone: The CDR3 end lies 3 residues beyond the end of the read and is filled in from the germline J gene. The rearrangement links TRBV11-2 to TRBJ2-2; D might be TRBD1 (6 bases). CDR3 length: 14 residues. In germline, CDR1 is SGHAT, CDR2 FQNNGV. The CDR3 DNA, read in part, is TGTGCCAGCAGAGAACAGGGAGTAAATTCACCG. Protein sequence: CASREQGVNSP. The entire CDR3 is CASREQGVNSPLFF.

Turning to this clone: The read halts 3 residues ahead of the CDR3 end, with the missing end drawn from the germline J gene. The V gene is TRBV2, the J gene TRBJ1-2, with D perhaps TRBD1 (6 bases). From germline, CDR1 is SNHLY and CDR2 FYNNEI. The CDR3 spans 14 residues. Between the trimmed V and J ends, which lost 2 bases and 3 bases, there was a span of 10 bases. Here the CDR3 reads CASSERTEDYGYTF. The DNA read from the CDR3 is TGTGCCAGCAGTGAAAGGACAGAGGACTATGGC.

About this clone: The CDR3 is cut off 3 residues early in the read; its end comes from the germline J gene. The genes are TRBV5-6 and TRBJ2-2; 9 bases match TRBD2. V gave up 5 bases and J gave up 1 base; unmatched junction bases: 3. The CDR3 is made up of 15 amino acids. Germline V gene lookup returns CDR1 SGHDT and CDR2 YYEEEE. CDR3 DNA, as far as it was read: TGTGCCAGCAGTTATAGCGGGGGGAACACCGGGGAG. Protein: CASSYSGGNTGE. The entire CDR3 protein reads CASSYSGGNTGELFF.

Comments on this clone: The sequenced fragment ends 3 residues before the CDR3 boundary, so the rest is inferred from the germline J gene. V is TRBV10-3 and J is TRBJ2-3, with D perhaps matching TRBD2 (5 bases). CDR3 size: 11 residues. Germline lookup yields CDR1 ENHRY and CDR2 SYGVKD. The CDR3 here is CAISFGETQYF. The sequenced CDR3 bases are TGTGCCATCAGTTTCGGGGAAACG.

The CDR3 here is CASSHGEWATDTQYF. CDR3 DNA, as far as it was read: TGCGCCAGCAGCCACGGGGAGTGGGCCACAGATACG. The chain is built from TRBV4-1 and TRBJ2-3; maybe TRBD2 (5 bases). The CDR3 is cut off 3 residues early in the read; its end comes from the germline J gene. There are 15 residues in the CDR3. Germline CDR1 MGHRA, CDR2 YSYEKL. V dropped 3 bases and J dropped 2 bases, with 12 bases sitting between them.

The DNA read from the CDR3 is TGTGCCAGCAGCCGTACAGGGGGCTTAGGCAATGAG. The encoded protein is CASSRTGGLGNE. The CDR3 reads in full as CASSRTGGLGNEQFF. This chain uses TRBV11-2 with TRBJ2-1; 9 positions match TRBD1. The read terminates 3 residues ahead of where the CDR3 ends, so the germline J gene completes it. Trimming took 5 bases from V and 6 from J; bases not matched to a gene: 8. Germline CDR1 and CDR2: SGHAT and FQNNGV. This CDR3 is built from 15 residues.

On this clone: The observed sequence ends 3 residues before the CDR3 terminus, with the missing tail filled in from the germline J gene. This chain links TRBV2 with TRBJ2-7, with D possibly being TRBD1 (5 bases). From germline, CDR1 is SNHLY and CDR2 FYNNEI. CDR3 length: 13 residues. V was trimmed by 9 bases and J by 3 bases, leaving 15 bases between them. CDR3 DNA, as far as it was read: TGTGCCAGTGGGGCCCAGGAGATCTACGAG. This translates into CASGAQEIYE. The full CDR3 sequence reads CASGAQEIYEQYF.

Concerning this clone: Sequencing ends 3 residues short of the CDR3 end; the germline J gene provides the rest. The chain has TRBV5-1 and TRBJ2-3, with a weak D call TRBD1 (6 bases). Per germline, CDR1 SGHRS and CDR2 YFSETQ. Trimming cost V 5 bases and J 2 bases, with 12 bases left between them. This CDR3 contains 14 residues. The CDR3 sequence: CASRPGQSTDTQYF. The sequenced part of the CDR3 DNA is TGCGCCAGCAGACCCGGACAGTCCACAGATACG. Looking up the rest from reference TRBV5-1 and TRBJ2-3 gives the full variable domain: KAGVTQTPRYLIKTRGQQVTLSCSPISGHRSVSWYQQTPGQGLQFLFEYFSETQRNKGNFPGRFSGRQFSNSRSEMNVSTLELGDSALYLCASRPGQSTDTQYFGPGTRLTVL.

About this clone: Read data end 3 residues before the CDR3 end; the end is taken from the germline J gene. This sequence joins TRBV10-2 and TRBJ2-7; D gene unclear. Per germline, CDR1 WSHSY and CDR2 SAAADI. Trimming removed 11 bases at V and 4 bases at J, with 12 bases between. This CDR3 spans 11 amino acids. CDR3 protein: CAAAPGYEQYF. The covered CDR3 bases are TGCGCCGCAGCACCAGGTTACGAG.

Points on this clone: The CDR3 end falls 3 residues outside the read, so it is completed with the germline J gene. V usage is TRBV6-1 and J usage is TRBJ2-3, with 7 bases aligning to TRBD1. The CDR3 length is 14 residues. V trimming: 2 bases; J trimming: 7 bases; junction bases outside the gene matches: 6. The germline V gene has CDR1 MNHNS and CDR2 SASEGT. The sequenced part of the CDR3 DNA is TGTGCCAGCAGTGAACAGGGGGTGGGAAATACG. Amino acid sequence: CASSEQGVGNT. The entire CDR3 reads CASSEQGVGNTQYF.

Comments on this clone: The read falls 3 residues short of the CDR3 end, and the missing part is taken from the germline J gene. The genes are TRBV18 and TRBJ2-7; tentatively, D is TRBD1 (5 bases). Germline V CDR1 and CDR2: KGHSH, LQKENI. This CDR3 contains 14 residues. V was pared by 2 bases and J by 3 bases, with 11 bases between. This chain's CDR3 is CASSPTGRNYEQYF. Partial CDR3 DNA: TGTGCCAGCTCACCAACAGGACGGAACTACGAG.

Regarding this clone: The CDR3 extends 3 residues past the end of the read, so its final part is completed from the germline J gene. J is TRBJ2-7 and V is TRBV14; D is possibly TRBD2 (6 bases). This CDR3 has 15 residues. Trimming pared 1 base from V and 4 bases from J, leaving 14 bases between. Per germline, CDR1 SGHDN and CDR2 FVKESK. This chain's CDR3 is CASSQGTAGGYEQYF. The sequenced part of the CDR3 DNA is TGTGCCAGCAGCCAAGGGACGGCCGGGGGATACGAG.

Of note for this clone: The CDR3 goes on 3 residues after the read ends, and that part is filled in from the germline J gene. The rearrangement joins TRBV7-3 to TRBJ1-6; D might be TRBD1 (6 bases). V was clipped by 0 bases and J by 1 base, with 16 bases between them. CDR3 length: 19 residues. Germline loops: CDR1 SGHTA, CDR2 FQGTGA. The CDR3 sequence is CASSLTLPEGVSYNSPLHF. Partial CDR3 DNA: TGTGCCAGCAGCTTAACTCTCCCTGAGGGGGTATCCTATAATTCACCC.

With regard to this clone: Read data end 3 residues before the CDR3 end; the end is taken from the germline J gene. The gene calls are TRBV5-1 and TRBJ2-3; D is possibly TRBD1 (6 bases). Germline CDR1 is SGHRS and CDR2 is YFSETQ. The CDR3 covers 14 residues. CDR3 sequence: CASSLGAGEETQYF. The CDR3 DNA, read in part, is TGCGCCAGCAGCTTGGGCGCAGGGGAAGAGACG.

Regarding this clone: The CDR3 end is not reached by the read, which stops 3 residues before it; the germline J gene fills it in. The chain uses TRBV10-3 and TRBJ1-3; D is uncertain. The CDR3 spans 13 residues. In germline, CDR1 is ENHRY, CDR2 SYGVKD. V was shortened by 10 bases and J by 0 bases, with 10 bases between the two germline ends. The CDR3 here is CATGPNSGNTIYF. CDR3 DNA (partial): TGTGCCACTGGGCCCAACTCTGGAAACACC.

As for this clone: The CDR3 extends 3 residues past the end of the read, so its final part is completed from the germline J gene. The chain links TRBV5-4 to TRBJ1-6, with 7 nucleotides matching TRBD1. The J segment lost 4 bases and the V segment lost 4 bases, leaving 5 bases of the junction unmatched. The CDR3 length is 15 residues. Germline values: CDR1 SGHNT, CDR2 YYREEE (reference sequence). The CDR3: CASSGGTAYNSPLHF. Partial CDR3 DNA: TGTGCCAGCAGCGGAGGGACAGCATATAATTCACCC.

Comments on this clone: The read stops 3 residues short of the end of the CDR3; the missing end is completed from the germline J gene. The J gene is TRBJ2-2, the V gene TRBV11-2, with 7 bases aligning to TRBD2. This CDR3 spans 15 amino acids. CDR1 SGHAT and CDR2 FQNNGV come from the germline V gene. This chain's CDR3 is CASSLVGGEGGKLFF. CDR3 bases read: TGTGCCAGCAGCTTAGTCGGCGGGGAGGGAGGAAAG.

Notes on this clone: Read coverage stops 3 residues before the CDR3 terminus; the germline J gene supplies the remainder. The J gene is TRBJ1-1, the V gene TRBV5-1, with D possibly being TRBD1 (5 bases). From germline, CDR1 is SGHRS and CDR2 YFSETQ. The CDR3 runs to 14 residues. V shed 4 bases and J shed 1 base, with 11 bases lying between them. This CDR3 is CASSPGGGNTEAFF. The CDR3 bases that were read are TGCGCCAGCAGCCCGGGCGGGGGGAACACTGAA.

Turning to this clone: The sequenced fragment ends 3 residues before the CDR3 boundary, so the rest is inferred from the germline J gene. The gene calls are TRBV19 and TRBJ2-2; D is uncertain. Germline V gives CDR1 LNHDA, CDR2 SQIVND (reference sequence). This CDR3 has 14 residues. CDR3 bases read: TGTGCCAGTAACACATGCCCTCCGAATGAAAAG. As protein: CASNTCPPNEK. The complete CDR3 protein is CASNTCPPNEKLFF.

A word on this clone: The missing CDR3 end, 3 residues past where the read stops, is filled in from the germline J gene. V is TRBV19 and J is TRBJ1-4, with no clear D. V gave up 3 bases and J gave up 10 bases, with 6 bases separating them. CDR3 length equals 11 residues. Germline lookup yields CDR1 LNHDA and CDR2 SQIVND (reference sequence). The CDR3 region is CASSIYGKLFF. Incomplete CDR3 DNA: TGTGCCAGTAGTATCTATGGAAAA.

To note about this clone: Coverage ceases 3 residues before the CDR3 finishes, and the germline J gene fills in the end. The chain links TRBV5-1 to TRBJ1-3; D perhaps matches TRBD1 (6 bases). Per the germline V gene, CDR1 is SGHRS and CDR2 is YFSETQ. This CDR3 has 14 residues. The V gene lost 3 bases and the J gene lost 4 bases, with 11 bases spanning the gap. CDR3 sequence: CASSSGGAGNTIYF. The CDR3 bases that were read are TGCGCCAGCAGCTCCGGGGGGGCCGGAAACACC. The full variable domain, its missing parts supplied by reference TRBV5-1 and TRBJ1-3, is KAGVTQTPRYLIKTRGQQVTLSCSPISGHRSVSWYQQTPGQGLQFLFEYFSETQRNKGNFPGRFSGRQFSNSRSEMNVSTLELGDSALYLCASSSGGAGNTIYFGEGSWLTVV.

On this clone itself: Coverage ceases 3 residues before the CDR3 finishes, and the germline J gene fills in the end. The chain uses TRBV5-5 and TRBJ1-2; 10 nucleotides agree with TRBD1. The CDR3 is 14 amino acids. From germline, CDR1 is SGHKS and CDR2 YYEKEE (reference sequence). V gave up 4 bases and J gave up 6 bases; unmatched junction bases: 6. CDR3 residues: CASSRDRGSDGYTF. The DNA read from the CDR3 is TGTGCCAGCAGCCGGGACAGGGGCTCGGATGGC.

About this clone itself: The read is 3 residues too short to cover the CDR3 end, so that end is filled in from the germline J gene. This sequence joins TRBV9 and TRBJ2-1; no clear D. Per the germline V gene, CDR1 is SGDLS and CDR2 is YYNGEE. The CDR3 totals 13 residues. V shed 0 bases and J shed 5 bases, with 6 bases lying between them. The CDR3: CASSVAPDNEQFF. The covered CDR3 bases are TGTGCCAGCAGCGTAGCTCCCGACAATGAG. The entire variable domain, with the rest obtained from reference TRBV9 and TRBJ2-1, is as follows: DSGVTQTPKHLITATGQRVTLRCSPRSGDLSVYWYQQSLDQGLQFLIQYYNGEERAKGNILERFSAQQFPDLHSELNLSSLELGDSALYFCASSVAPDNEQFFGPGTRLTVL.

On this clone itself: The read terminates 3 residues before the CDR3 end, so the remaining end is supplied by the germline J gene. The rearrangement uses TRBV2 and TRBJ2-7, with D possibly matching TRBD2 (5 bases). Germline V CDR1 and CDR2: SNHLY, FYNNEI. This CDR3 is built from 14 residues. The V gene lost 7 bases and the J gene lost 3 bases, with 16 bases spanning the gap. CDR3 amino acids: CASTKEGLSYEQYF. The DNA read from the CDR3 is TGTGCCAGCACGAAAGAGGGCCTAAGCTACGAG.

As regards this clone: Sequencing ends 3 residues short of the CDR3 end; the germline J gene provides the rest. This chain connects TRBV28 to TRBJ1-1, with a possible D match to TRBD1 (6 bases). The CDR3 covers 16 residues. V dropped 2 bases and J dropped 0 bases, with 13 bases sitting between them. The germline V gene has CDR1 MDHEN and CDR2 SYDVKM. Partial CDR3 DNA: TGTGCCAGCAGTTTACCCGGACAGTTAATGAACACTGAA. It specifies CASSLPGQLMNTE. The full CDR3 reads CASSLPGQLMNTEAFF.

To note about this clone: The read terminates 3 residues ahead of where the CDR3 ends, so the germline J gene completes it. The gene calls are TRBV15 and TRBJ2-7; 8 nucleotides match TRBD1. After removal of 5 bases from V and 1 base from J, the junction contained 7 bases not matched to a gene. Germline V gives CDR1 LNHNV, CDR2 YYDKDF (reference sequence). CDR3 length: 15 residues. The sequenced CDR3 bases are TGTGCCACCAGCTCGGACAGGGTGGTATCCTACGAG. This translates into CATSSDRVVSYE. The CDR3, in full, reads CATSSDRVVSYEQYF.

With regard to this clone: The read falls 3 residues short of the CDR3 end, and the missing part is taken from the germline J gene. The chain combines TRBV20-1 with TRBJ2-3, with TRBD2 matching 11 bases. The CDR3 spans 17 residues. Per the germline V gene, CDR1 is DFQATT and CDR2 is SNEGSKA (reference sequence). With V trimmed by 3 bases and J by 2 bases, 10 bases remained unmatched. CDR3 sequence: CSASPSGGKSDTDTQYF. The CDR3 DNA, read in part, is TGCAGTGCTAGCCCTAGCGGGGGGAAATCGGACACAGATACG.

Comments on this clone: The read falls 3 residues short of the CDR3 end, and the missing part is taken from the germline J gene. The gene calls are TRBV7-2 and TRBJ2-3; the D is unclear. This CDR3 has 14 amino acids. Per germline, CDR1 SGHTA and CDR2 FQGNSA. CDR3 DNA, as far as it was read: TGTGCCAGCAGCTTTATTGTAGTCCAAGAGACG. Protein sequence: CASSFIVVQET. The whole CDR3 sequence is CASSFIVVQETQYF.

CDR3 DNA, as far as it was read: TGTGCCAGCACTAGGACTTTTTCGGGTTTGAATTCACCC. It codes for CASTRTFSGLNSP. The full CDR3 is CASTRTFSGLNSPLHF. The chain carries TRBV27 and TRBJ1-6; D unresolved. The CDR3 end lies 3 residues beyond the end of the read and is filled in from the germline J gene. V lost 7 bases to trimming and J lost 7 bases, with 20 bases between them. The CDR3 has 16 residues. Germline V gene sequence: CDR1 MNHEY, CDR2 SMNVEV (reference sequence).

The CDR3 bases that were read are TGCGCCAGCAGCCCCGGGACTACCCCAAACGAG. It translates to CASSPGTTPNE. The entire CDR3 protein reads CASSPGTTPNEQYF. The V gene is TRBV10-1, the J gene TRBJ2-7, with 7 nucleotides matching TRBD2. Sequencing ends 3 residues short of the CDR3 end; the germline J gene provides the rest. The CDR3 is made up of 14 amino acids. The V and J ends lost 6 bases and 5 bases, in that order; junction bases with no gene match: 10. The germline V gene has CDR1 WNHNN and CDR2 SYGVQD (reference sequence).